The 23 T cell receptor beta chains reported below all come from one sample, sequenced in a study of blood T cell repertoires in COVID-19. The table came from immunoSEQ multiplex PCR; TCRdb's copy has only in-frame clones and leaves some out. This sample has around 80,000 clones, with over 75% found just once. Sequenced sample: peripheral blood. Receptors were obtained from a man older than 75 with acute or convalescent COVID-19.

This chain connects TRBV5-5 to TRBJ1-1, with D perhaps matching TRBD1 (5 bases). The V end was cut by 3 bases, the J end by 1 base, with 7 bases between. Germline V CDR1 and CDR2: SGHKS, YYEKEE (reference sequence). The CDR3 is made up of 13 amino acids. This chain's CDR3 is CASSYTGNTEAFF. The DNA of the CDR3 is TGTGCCAGCAGCTATACAGGGAACACTGAAGCTTTCTTT.

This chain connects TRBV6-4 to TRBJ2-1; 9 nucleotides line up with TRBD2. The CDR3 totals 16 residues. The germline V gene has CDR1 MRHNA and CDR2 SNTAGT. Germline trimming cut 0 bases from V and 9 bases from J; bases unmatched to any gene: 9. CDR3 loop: CASSDSGGGAFFEQFF. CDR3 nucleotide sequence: TGTGCCAGCAGTGACTCCGGCGGGGGGGCCTTTTTTGAGCAGTTCTTC.

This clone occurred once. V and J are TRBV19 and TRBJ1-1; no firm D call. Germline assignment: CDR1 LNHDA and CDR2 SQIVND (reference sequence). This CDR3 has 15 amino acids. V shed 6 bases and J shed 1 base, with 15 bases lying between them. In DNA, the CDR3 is TGTGCCAGTAGGTTCCGTGGGCAGTCGAACACTGAAGCTTTCTTT. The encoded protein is CASRFRGQSNTEAFF.

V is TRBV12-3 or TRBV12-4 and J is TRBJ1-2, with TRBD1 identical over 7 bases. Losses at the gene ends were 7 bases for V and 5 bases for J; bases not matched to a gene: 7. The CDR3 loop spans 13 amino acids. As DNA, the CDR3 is TGTGCCAGCAACGACGGACAGGCGTATGGCTACACCTTC. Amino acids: CASNDGQAYGYTF.

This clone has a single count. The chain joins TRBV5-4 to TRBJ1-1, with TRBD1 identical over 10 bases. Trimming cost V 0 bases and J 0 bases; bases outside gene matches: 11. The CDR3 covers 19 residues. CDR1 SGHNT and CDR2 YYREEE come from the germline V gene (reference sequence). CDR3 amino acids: CASSLAKGTGELMNTEAFF. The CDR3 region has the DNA TGTGCCAGCAGCTTGGCCAAGGGGACAGGGGAACTTATGAACACTGAAGCTTTCTTT.

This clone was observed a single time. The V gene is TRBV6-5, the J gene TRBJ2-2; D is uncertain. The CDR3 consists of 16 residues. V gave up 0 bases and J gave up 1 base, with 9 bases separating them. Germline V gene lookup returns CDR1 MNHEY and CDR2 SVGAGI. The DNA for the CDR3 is TGTGCCAGCAGTTACTCGCAGGCTTTGAACACCGGGGAGCTGTTTTTT. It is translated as CASSYSQALNTGELFF.

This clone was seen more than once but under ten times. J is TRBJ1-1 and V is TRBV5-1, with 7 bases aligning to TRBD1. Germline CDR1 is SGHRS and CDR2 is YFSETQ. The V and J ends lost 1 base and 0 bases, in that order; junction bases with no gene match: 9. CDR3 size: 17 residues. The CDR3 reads CASSLTSTRGLNTEAFF. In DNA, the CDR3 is TGCGCCAGCAGCTTGACTTCCACCAGGGGGTTGAACACTGAAGCTTTCTTT.

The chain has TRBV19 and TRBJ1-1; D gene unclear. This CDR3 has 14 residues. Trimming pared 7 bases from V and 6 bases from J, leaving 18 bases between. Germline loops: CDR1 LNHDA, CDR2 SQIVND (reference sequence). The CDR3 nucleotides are TGTGCCAGTACCTCTATAGAGGGTAACGCTGAAGCTTTCTTT. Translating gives CASTSIEGNAEAFF.

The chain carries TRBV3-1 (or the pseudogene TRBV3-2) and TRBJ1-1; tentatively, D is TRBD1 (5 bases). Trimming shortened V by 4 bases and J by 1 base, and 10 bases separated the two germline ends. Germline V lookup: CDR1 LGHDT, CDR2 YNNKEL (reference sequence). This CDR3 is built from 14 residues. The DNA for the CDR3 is TGTGCCAGCAGCCCTCGCGGGGGGAACACTGAAGCTTTCTTT. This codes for CASSPRGGNTEAFF.

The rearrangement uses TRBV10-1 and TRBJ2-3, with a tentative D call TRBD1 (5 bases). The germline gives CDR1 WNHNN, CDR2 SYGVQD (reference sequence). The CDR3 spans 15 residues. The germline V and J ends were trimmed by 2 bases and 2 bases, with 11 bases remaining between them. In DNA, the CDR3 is TGCGCCAGCAGTGAGAAGGGGCGCCTCACAGATACGCAGTATTTT. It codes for CASSEKGRLTDTQYF.

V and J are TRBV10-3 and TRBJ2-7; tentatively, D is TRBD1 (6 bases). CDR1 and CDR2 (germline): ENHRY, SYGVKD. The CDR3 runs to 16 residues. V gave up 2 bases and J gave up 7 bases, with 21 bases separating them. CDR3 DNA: TGTGCCATCAGTGAGCCCAAGAACGACAGGCTGACGGAGCAGTACTTC. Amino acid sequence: CAISEPKNDRLTEQYF.

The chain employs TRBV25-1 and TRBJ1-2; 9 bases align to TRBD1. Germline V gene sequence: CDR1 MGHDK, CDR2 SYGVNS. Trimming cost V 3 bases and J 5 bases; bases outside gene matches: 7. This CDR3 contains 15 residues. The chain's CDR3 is CASSDPGQGFYGYTF. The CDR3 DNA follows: TGTGCCAGCAGTGACCCGGGACAGGGATTTTATGGCTACACCTTC.

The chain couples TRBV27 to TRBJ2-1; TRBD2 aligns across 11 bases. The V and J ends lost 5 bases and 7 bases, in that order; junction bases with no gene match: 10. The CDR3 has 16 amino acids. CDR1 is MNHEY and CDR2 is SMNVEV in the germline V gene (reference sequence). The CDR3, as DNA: TGTGCCAGCAGTACAGTAGCGGGGGGGCTAAGTAATGAGCAGTTCTTC. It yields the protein CASSTVAGGLSNEQFF.

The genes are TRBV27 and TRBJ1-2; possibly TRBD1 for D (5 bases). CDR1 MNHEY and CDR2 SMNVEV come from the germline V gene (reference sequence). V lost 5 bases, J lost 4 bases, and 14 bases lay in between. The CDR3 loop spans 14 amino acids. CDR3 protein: CASSPLGQGYGYTF. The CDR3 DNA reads TGTGCCAGCAGTCCCCTGGGGCAAGGCTATGGCTACACCTTC.

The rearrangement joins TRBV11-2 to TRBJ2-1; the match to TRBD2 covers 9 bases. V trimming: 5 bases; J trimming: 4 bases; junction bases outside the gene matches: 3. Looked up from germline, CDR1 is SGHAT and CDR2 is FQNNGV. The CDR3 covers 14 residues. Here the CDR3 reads CASSVSGGYNEQFF. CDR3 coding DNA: TGTGCCAGCAGCGTTAGCGGGGGTTACAATGAGCAGTTCTTC.

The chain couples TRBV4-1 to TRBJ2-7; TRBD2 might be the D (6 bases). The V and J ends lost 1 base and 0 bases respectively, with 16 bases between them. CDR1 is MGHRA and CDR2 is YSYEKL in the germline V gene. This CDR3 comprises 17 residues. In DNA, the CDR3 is TGCGCCAGCAGCCAAGGGACTCCTAGCGTCAGCTCCTACGAGCAGTACTTC. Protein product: CASSQGTPSVSSYEQYF.

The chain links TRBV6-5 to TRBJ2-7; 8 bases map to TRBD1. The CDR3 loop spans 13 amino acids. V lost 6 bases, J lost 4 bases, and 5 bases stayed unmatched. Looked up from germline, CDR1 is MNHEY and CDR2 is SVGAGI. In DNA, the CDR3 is TGTGCCAGCAGCCCGGACAGGGCGTACGAGCAGTACTTC. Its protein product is CASSPDRAYEQYF.

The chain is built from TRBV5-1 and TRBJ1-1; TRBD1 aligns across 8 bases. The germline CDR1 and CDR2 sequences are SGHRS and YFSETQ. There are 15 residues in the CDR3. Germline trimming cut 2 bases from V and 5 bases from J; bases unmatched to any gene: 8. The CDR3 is CASSFSGGFGTEAFF. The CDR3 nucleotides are TGCGCCAGCAGCTTTTCAGGGGGCTTTGGAACTGAAGCTTTCTTT.

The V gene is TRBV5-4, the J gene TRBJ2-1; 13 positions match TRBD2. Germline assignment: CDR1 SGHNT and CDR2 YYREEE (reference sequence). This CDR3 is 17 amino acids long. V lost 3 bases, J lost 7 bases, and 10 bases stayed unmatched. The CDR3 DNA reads TGTGCCAGCAGCTCCGGGCCTGGGACTAGCGGGGTAAATGAGCAGTTCTTC. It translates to CASSSGPGTSGVNEQFF. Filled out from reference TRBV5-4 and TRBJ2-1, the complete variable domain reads ETGVTQSPTHLIKTRGQQVTLRCSSQSGHNTVSWYQQALGQGPQFIFQYYREEENGRGNFPPRFSGLQFPNYSSELNVNALELDDSALYLCASSSGPGTSGVNEQFFGPGTRLTVL.

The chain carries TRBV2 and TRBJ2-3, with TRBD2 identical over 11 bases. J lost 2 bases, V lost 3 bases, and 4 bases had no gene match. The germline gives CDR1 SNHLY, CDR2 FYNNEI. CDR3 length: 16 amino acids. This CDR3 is CASSDLAGGYTDTQYF. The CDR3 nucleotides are TGTGCCAGCAGTGACCTAGCGGGGGGCTACACAGATACGCAGTATTTT. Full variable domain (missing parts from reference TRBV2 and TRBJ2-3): EPEVTQTPSHQVTQMGQEVILRCVPISNHLYFYWYRQILGQKVEFLVSFYNNEISEKSEIFDDQFSVERPDGSNFTLKIRSTKLEDSAMYFCASSDLAGGYTDTQYFGPGTRLTVL.

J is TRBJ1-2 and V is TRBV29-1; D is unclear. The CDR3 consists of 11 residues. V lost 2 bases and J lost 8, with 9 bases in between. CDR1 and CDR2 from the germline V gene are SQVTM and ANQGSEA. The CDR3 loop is CSVESLGGYTF. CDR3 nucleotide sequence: TGCAGCGTTGAAAGCCTGGGCGGCTACACCTTC. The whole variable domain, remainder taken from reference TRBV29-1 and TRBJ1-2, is SAVISQKPSRDICQRGTSLTIQCQVDSQVTMMFWYRQQPGQSLTLIATANQGSEATYESGFVIDKFPISRPNLTFSTLTVSNMSPEDSSIYLCSVESLGGYTFGSGTRLTVV.

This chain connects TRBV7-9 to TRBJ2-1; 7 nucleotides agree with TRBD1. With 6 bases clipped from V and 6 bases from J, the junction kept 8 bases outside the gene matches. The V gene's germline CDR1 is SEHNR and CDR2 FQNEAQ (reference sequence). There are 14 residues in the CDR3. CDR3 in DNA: TGTGCCAGCAGTAGGGGGCGCCAGGTCAATGAGCAGTTCTTC. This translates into CASSRGRQVNEQFF.

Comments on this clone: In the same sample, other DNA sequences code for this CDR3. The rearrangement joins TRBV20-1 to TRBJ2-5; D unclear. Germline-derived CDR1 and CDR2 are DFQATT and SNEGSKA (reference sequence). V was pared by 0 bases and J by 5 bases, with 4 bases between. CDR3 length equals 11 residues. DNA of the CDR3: TGCAGTGCTAGAGACCGGGAGACCCAGTACTTC. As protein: CSARDRETQYF.